This T cell receptor (beta chain) was observed in a study of cytomegalovirus exposure and HLA in healthy donors. Data came from immunoSEQ multiplex PCR; TCRdb stores just in-frame clones and leaves some out. The sample contains tens of thousands of clones, over 85% of which appear only once. The V end was cut by 7 bases, the J end by 7 bases, with 13 bases between. The germline CDR1 and CDR2 sequences are SQVTM and ANQGSEA. CDR3 length: 12 amino acids. Study-level findings and limits: Associated with cytomegalovirus, according to the listing, were some 180 TCR beta chains. Specific recognition of CMV antigens was confirmed in vitro for three chains (all CMV-associated). The study found most TCR sequences rare, yet found some public TCRs in many donors.

Regarding this clone: The antigen is unknown.

The chain has TRBV29-1 and TRBJ1-4; perhaps TRBD1 as D (6 bases). The sequence was collected from a woman aged 30 to 39 in good health and CMV-seronegative. Specimen: PBMCs. CDR3 amino acids: CSAQGRGEKLFF. CDR3 nucleotides: TGCAGCGCTCAGGGGAGAGGTGAAAAACTGTTTTTT.